This T cell receptor beta chain came from a study of T-cell memory formation after mild COVID-19. Study findings and constraints: CD4+ clones that contracted lay mainly in CM and EM; CD8+ ones lay in EMRA. Day 15 to 85 contracting clones showed balanced CD4/CD8; later expanders leaned CD4+.

Germline CDR1 SGHTA, CDR2 FQGNSA. V lost 1 base, J lost 9 bases, and 13 bases lay in between. The CDR3 consists of 14 residues. A note on this clonotype: What it binds is unknown.

TCRdb ran MiXCR on the 5' RACE reads and lists one entry per CDR3 protein. The sample lists around 310,000 distinct CDR3 sequences, roughly an eighth seen once, with roughly a fifth in the top ten. Sequencing was performed on PBMCs or a T cell subset sorted from them (not recorded which). This chain connects TRBV7-2 to TRBJ2-1; no definite D call. The origin of this receptor is a man aged 18 to 35 who had mild COVID-19 (a few samples of this study predate the infection). Cell type and time point are not known. CDR3 in amino acids: CASSLVLRATEQFF. Written as DNA, the CDR3 is TGTGCCAGCAGCTTAGTTTTGAGAGCGACTGAGCAGTTCTTC.